The 13 T cell receptor beta chains below all came from one sample that was sequenced in a study of response to subunit inactivated influenza vaccine. TCRdb reprocessed the RT-PCR reads with MiXCR, giving one entry per CDR3 protein. The repertoire includes about 530,000 distinct CDR3 sequences, around 11% of them detected once, and about a tenth sits in the top ten. Sequencing was performed on PBMCs from blood, taken on the day of vaccination. These receptors were obtained from a man in his fifties who received an inactivated influenza vaccine.

This clonotype was picked up a small number of times. The chain couples TRBV25-1 to TRBJ1-6; D perhaps matches TRBD1 (5 bases). This CDR3 has 14 residues. From germline, CDR1 is MGHDK and CDR2 SYGVNS. V gave up 6 bases and J gave up 6 bases, with 12 bases separating them. The CDR3 sequence: CASRAGLGNSPLHF. Here the CDR3 DNA reads TGTGCCAGCAGAGCAGGGTTGGGTAATTCACCCCTCCACTTT.

This clonotype was found a few times. The chain combines TRBV5-5 with TRBJ2-1; 10 nucleotides agree with TRBD2. From germline, CDR1 is SGHKS and CDR2 YYEKEE (reference sequence). J gave up 5 bases and V 7 bases, and 9 bases lay outside the gene matches. The CDR3 consists of 15 residues. CDR3 residues: CASRRASGSHNEQFF. For the CDR3, the DNA is TGTGCCAGCCGAAGAGCTAGCGGGAGTCACAATGAGCAGTTCTTC.

This clonotype was seen more than once but under ten times. The chain joins TRBV4-2 to TRBJ1-2; 9 nucleotides agree with TRBD1. J gave up 4 bases and V 1 base, and 4 bases lay outside the gene matches. Per the germline V gene, CDR1 is LGHNA and CDR2 is YNFKEQ. The CDR3 covers 15 residues. The CDR3 bases are TGTGCCAGCAGCCAAGGGACAGGGGAGGCCTATGGCTACACCTTC. This translates into CASSQGTGEAYGYTF.

Ten or more counts support this clonotype. The chain employs TRBV7-9 and TRBJ1-1, with a weak D call TRBD1 (6 bases). Trimming removed 4 bases from V and 1 base from J, with 10 bases in between. CDR3 length equals 14 residues. CDR1 SEHNR and CDR2 FQNEAQ come from the germline V gene (reference sequence). The CDR3 loop is CASSSQGGNTEAFF. In DNA, the CDR3 is TGTGCCAGCAGCTCACAGGGTGGGAACACTGAAGCTTTCTTT.

This clonotype was counted between two and nine times. V and J are TRBV9 and TRBJ2-7; 14 bases line up with TRBD2. CDR1 and CDR2 from the germline V gene are SGDLS and YYNGEE. V was pared by 4 bases and J by 2 bases, with 8 bases of the junction left unmatched. This CDR3 region has 17 residues. The CDR3: CASSSGLAGGGPYEQYF. CDR3 in DNA: TGTGCCAGCAGCTCAGGACTAGCGGGAGGTGGGCCCTACGAGCAGTACTTC.

The chain joins TRBV5-1 to TRBJ2-7; 9 positions match TRBD1. CDR3 length: 13 residues. J gave up 3 bases and V 4 bases, and 2 bases lay outside the gene matches. The V gene's germline CDR1 is SGHRS and CDR2 YFSETQ. DNA of the CDR3: TGCGCCAGCAGCCGGGGACAGGGCTACGAGCAGTACTTC. As protein: CASSRGQGYEQYF.

This clonotype was seen only a few times. V is TRBV7-2 and J is TRBJ1-2, with no clear D. V was pared by 1 base and J by 4 bases, with 10 bases between. The CDR3 has 14 residues. In germline, CDR1 is SGHTA, CDR2 FQGNSA. The DNA of the CDR3 is TGTGCCAGCAGCTTAGGCTTCAAAGTCTATGGCTACACCTTC. Amino acid sequence: CASSLGFKVYGYTF.

The chain employs TRBV5-1 and TRBJ2-7, with D possibly matching TRBD1 (6 bases). The V and J ends lost 4 bases and 1 base respectively, with 21 bases between them. The CDR3 totals 17 residues. Per the germline V gene, CDR1 is SGHRS and CDR2 is YFSETQ. CDR3 DNA: TGCGCCAGCAGCCCAGACGTTATTGGGGGCTCATCCTACGAGCAGTACTTC. As protein: CASSPDVIGGSSYEQYF.

The J gene is TRBJ1-3, the V gene TRBV4-1; no reliable D call. This CDR3 is built from 16 residues. Germline V lookup: CDR1 MGHRA, CDR2 YSYEKL. Trimming shortened V by 0 bases and J by 2 bases, and 11 bases separated the two germline ends. DNA of the CDR3: TGCGCCAGCAGCCAAGAACGGGTAGGGACTGGAAACACCATATATTTT. It translates to CASSQERVGTGNTIYF.

This clonotype was counted between two and nine times. V is TRBV5-1 and J is TRBJ2-3, with D uncertain. The CDR3 has 15 residues. Germline V CDR1 and CDR2: SGHRS, YFSETQ. With 0 bases removed from V and 5 bases from J, the gap between germline ends came to 13 bases. The CDR3 DNA reads TGCGCCAGCAGCTTGGAAACAGCACATAGAGATACGCAGTATTTT. Protein product: CASSLETAHRDTQYF.

Comments on this clonotype: One end of the junction is discordant with germline, which a read error may explain. This chain links TRBV14 with TRBJ1-6, with TRBD1 matching 7 bases. The CDR3 length is 16 residues. The germline V gene encodes CDR1 SGHDN and CDR2 FVKESK. CDR3 region: CAISQVTGNRYSPLHF. The DNA of the CDR3 is TGTGCCATCAGCCAAGTGACAGGGAATCGTTATTCACCCCTCCACTTT.

About this clonotype itself: Compared with germline, one end of the junction differs, possibly owing to a read error. The chain combines TRBV4-2 with TRBJ2-1; D is unclear. The length of the CDR3 is 13 residues. CDR1 and CDR2 from the germline V gene are LGHNA and YNFKEQ. Here the CDR3 reads CAISPDLYNEQFF. In DNA form, the CDR3 reads TGTGCCATCAGCCCGGACCTGTACAATGAGCAGTTCTTC.

The sample holds a few counts of this clonotype. This rearrangement joins TRBV20-1 to TRBJ1-2; TRBD1 is a possible D gene (5 bases). The CDR3 spans 12 residues. Germline V CDR1 and CDR2: DFQATT, SNEGSKA (reference sequence). Trimming stripped 7 bases from V and 0 bases from J, with 9 bases between. CDR3 sequence (DNA): TGCAGTGGACAGCGAGCTAACTATGGCTACACCTTC. It is translated as CSGQRANYGYTF.